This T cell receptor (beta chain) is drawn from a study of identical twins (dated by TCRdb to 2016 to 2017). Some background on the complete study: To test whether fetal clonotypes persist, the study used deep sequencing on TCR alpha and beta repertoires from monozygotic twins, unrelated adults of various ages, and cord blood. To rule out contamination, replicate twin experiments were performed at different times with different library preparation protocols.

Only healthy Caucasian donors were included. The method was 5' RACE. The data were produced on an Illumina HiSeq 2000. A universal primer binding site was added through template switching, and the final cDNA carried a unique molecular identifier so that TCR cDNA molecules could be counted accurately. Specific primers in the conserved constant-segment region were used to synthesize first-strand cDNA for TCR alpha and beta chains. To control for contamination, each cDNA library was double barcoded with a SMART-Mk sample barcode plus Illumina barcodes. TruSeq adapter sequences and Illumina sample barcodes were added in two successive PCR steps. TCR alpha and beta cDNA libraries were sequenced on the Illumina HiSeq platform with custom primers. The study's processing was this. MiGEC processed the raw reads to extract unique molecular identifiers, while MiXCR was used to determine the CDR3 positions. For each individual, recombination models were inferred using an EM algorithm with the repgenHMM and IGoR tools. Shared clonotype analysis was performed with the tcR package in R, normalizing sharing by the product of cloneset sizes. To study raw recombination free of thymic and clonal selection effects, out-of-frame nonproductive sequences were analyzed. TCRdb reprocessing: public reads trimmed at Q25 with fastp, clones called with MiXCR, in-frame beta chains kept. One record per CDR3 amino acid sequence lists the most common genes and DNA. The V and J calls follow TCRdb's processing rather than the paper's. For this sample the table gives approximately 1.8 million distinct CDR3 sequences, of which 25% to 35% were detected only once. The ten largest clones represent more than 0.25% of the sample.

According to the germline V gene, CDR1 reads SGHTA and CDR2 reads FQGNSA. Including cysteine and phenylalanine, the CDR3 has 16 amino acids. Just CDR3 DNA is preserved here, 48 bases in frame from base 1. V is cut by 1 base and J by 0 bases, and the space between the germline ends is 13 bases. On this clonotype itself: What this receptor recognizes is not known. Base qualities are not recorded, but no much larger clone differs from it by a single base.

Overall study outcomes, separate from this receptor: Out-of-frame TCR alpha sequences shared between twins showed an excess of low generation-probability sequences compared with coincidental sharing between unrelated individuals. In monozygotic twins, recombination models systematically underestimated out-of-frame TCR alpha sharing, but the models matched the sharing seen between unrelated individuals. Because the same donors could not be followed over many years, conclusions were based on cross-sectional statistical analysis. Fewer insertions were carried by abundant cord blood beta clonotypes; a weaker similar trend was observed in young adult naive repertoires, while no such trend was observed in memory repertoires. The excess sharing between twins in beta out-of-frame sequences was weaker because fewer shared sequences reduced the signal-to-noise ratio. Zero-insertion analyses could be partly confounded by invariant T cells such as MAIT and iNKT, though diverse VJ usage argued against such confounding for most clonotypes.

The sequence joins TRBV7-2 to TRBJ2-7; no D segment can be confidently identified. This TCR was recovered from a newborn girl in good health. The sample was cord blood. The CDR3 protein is CASSLVQGLSSYEQYF. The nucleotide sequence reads TGTGCCAGCAGCTTAGTTCAAGGGTTGAGCTCCTACGAGCAGTACTTC.